This T cell receptor beta chain originates from a study of blood T cell repertoires in COVID-19. Only in-frame clones appear in the TCRdb table, and some are missing; sequencing was by immunoSEQ multiplex PCR. Among 400,000 to 500,000 clones listed, 88% were seen once. CDR3 length: 15 residues. Germline values: CDR1 SNHLY, CDR2 FYNNEI. The ends lost 2 bases at V and 2 bases at J; junction bases unmatched: 3. The source is a woman aged 18-29 years who had been exposed to COVID-19. This sequence joins TRBV2 and TRBJ2-7; 10 bases agree with TRBD1. Sequenced material: PBMCs or T cells enriched from blood (not recorded which). The CDR3 is CASSEFGQGAYEQYF. CDR3 DNA: TGTGCCAGCAGTGAATTCGGACAGGGGGCCTACGAGCAGTACTTC.